This T cell receptor (beta chain) was obtained from a study of T cell responses to AZD1222 COVID-19 vaccine. General observations from the study: Dominant at 160-218 and 743-854, vaccine-associated CD4 TCRs also spanned spike. Donors skewed white British and female; clonal diversity was possibly underestimated.

J gave up 3 bases and V 5 bases, and 17 bases lay outside the gene matches. Germline V lookup: CDR1 SGHTA, CDR2 FQGTGA. The CDR3 has 18 residues. Method: immunoSEQ multiplex PCR; TCRdb's copy keeps in-frame clones and lacks some. The sample contains some 85,000 clones, about nine tenths of which appear only once. This clone was counted between two and nine times. The target antigen is unknown. The material sequenced was peripheral blood, taken on day 0 of AZD1222 vaccination. The clonotype comes from an adult in good health. The chain couples TRBV7-3 to TRBJ2-5, with TRBD1 identical over 8 bases. The CDR3 DNA reads as TGTGCCAGCAGCGCGTCACCGGTCGTAGGACAGGGCGAAGAGACCCAGTACTTC. Protein sequence: CASSASPVVGQGEETQYF.